The 27 T cell receptor beta chains presented below share a single source sample, sequenced in a study of human T cells and chemical hapten exposure. Time point described: patch test 3, about 24 weeks after DPC sensitization. Treatment defined: therapeutic diphenylcyclopropenone sensitization with weekly scalp DPC. One entry per CDR3 protein results from TCRdb running MiXCR on the RACE reads. The data show around 130,000 distinct CDR3 sequences, with about 11% seen just once and 2% to 2.5% held by the top ten. This sample comprised whole blood, obtained in connection with sensitization to the hapten diphenylcyclopropenone (DPC). Every receptor here comes from a woman between 50 and 59 years old with alopecia areata. Some clones in this sample may be carry-over from other donors' samples.

This clonotype was recorded many times. The rearrangement uses TRBV28 and TRBJ2-7; D is uncertain. Germline assignment: CDR1 MDHEN and CDR2 SYDVKM. The V end lost 6 bases, the J end lost 0 bases, and 15 bases lay between the germline ends. This CDR3 contains 15 residues. The CDR3 nucleotides are TGTGCCAGCAGCCGCCCCCCCAGGAACTCCTACGAGCAGTACTTC. Its translation is CASSRPPRNSYEQYF.

The chain is built from TRBV2 and TRBJ2-1; D unresolved. CDR3 length equals 13 residues. CDR1 and CDR2 from the germline V gene are SNHLY and FYNNEI. The CDR3 coding sequence is TGTACCTCCGAGACGGACTCCTACAATGAGCAGTTCTTC. Translated, it gives CTSETDSYNEQFF.

This clonotype was recorded many times. V and J are TRBV10-3 and TRBJ1-1; 7 nucleotides align to TRBD1. The CDR3 covers 16 residues. The V segment lost 3 bases and the J segment 0 bases; nucleotides outside the gene matches: 7. Germline V gives CDR1 ENHRY, CDR2 SYGVKD. CDR3: CAISDPPTGVNTEAFF. CDR3 nucleotide sequence: TGTGCCATCAGTGACCCCCCAACAGGGGTGAACACTGAAGCTTTCTTT.

The chain couples TRBV2 to TRBJ1-2; TRBD1 matches 8 bases. After removal of 1 base from V and 3 bases from J, the junction contained 7 bases not matched to a gene. This CDR3 has 16 amino acids. Germline CDR1 reads SNHLY; CDR2 reads FYNNEI. This CDR3 reads CASSEVAGQVYYGYTF. The CDR3 nucleotides are TGTGCCAGCAGTGAAGTAGCGGGACAGGTCTACTATGGCTACACCTTC.

V is TRBV2 and J is TRBJ2-7; TRBD2 agrees at 13 bases. The CDR3 consists of 15 residues. Trimming removed 5 bases from V and 2 bases from J; junction bases left unmatched: 3. CDR1 is SNHLY, CDR2 FYNNEI, per germline. The CDR3 sequence: CASSRLAGGTYEQYF. The CDR3 coding sequence is TGTGCCAGCAGTCGACTAGCGGGAGGCACCTACGAGCAGTACTTC.

This clonotype was counted a few times. The chain links TRBV6-2 or TRBV6-3 to TRBJ2-1; 7 positions agree with TRBD2. CDR1 is MNHEY, CDR2 SVGEGT, per germline. There are 17 residues in the CDR3. Trimming at V came to 5 bases and at J to 2 bases, leaving 12 bases not matched to a gene. This CDR3 reads CASSPLGSGTTYNEQFF. CDR3 DNA: TGTGCCAGCAGTCCGCTAGGCAGCGGGACCACCTACAATGAGCAGTTCTTC.

This chain links TRBV7-2 with TRBJ2-2; 10 bases align to TRBD2. The CDR3 has 16 residues. From germline, CDR1 is SGHTA and CDR2 FQGNSA. Trimming took 7 bases from V and 5 from J; bases not matched to a gene: 10. This chain's CDR3 is CASNLLAGLGTGELFF. CDR3 coding DNA: TGTGCCAGCAATTTACTAGCGGGACTTGGGACCGGGGAGCTGTTTTTT.

The chain joins TRBV5-1 to TRBJ1-5, with a weak D call TRBD1 (6 bases). Germline values: CDR1 SGHRS, CDR2 YFSETQ. V lost 1 base and J 6 bases, leaving 14 bases between the germline ends. This CDR3 is built from 15 residues. This CDR3 is CASSLTGNGGQPQHF. The CDR3 DNA reads as TGCGCCAGCAGCTTGACAGGGAACGGGGGTCAGCCCCAGCATTTT.

This chain links TRBV7-9 with TRBJ2-7; D uncertain. CDR3 size: 16 residues. Trimming removed 1 base at V and 0 bases at J, with 13 bases between. CDR1 SEHNR and CDR2 FQNEAQ come from the germline V gene (reference sequence). CDR3: CASSLEALGSSYEQYF. Written as DNA, the CDR3 is TGTGCCAGCAGCTTAGAGGCCTTGGGCAGCTCCTACGAGCAGTACTTC.

This chain links TRBV29-1 with TRBJ1-1; D ambiguous. The CDR3 is 11 residues long. Between the trimmed V and J ends, which lost 4 bases and 4 bases, there was a span of 7 bases. CDR1 and CDR2 from the germline V gene are SQVTM and ANQGSEA. The chain's CDR3 is CSVAFGTEAFF. CDR3 in DNA: TGCAGCGTTGCTTTCGGCACTGAAGCTTTCTTT.

The CDR3 region has the DNA TGCAGTGCTAGACAGGGGTGGGCCAATGAGCAGTTCTTC. It encodes CSARQGWANEQFF. The chain has TRBV20-1 and TRBJ2-1; weak D call: TRBD1 (6 bases). V was clipped by 2 bases and J by 6 bases, with 11 bases between them. The V gene's germline CDR1 is DFQATT and CDR2 SNEGSKA (reference sequence). CDR3 length equals 13 residues.

V is TRBV5-1 and J is TRBJ2-3, with 10 bases aligning to TRBD1. V lost 4 bases, J lost 4 bases, and 6 bases stayed unmatched. Germline-derived CDR1 and CDR2 are SGHRS and YFSETQ. CDR3 length equals 15 residues. In DNA form, the CDR3 reads TGCGCCAGCAGCCCCCGGGACAGGGGTGCAGATACGCAGTATTTT. It codes for CASSPRDRGADTQYF. The whole variable domain, remainder taken from reference TRBV5-1 and TRBJ2-3, is KAGVTQTPRYLIKTRGQQVTLSCSPISGHRSVSWYQQTPGQGLQFLFEYFSETQRNKGNFPGRFSGRQFSNSRSEMNVSTLELGDSALYLCASSPRDRGADTQYFGPGTRLTVL.

The chain couples TRBV18 to TRBJ2-2, with unresolved D. The germline gives CDR1 KGHSH, CDR2 LQKENI. Trimming left V 5 bases short and J 4 bases short, with 11 bases between. The CDR3 is 14 amino acids. The CDR3 DNA follows: TGTGCCAGCTCAAGTAGAGAGTCCACCGGGGAGCTGTTTTTT. It specifies CASSSRESTGELFF. Filled out from reference TRBV18 and TRBJ2-2, the complete variable domain reads NAGVMQNPRHLVRRRGQEARLRCSPMKGHSHVYWYRQLPEEGLKFMVYLQKENIIDESGMPKERFSAEFPKEGPSILRIQQVVRGDSAAYFCASSSRESTGELFFGEGSRLTVL.

This clonotype has a handful of counts. The V gene is TRBV2, the J gene TRBJ2-3; D ambiguous. Trimming took 3 bases from V and 5 from J, leaving 12 bases between them. Germline V gives CDR1 SNHLY, CDR2 FYNNEI. The CDR3 covers 14 residues. CDR3: CASSDKGSEDTQYF. In nucleotides, the CDR3 is TGTGCCAGCAGTGATAAGGGATCGGAAGATACGCAGTATTTT.

This clonotype appeared many times. The rearrangement joins TRBV18 to TRBJ1-1; 7 bases line up with TRBD1. Germline trimming cut 2 bases from V and 4 bases from J; bases unmatched to any gene: 4. Germline V CDR1 and CDR2: KGHSH, LQKENI. The CDR3 sequence is 14 residues long. The CDR3: CASSPMTGFTEAFF. The CDR3 DNA follows: TGTGCCAGCTCACCAATGACAGGGTTCACTGAAGCTTTCTTT.

This clonotype was detected only a few times. The chain has TRBV3-1 and TRBJ2-3; 10 bases are a match to TRBD2. Germline V gives CDR1 LGHDT, CDR2 YNNKEL (reference sequence). Unmatched junction bases numbered 2, after V lost 4 bases and J lost 1 base. This CDR3 is 15 amino acids long. CDR3 bases: TGTGCCAGCAGCCCAGCGGGAGGGCGCACAGATACGCAGTATTTT. Its translation is CASSPAGGRTDTQYF.

This clonotype came up a few times. The chain is built from TRBV10-3 and TRBJ2-7; a possible D gene is TRBD2 (5 bases). CDR1 is ENHRY, CDR2 SYGVKD, per germline. This CDR3 has 16 residues. V lost 3 bases and J 2 bases, leaving 17 bases between the germline ends. CDR3 sequence: CAISDPEEAAAYEQYF. The CDR3 DNA follows: TGTGCCATCAGTGATCCTGAGGAGGCAGCTGCCTACGAGCAGTACTTC.

The chain has TRBV3-1 and TRBJ1-5; no firm D call. V was clipped by 4 bases and J by 0 bases, with 7 bases between them. The CDR3 totals 14 residues. Germline V CDR1 and CDR2: LGHDT, YNNKEL (reference sequence). The CDR3 sequence is CASSRVFSNQPQHF. DNA of the CDR3: TGTGCCAGCAGCCGAGTTTTTAGCAATCAGCCCCAGCATTTT.

This clonotype was found a few times. The V and J genes are TRBV20-1 and TRBJ2-7, with 9 bases lining up with TRBD1. CDR1 is DFQATT, CDR2 SNEGSKA, per germline (reference sequence). The CDR3 runs 16 residues. V trimming: 1 base; J trimming: 2 bases; junction bases outside the gene matches: 9. The chain's CDR3 is CSARAADRGSTYEQYF. The CDR3 coding sequence is TGCAGTGCTAGAGCCGCCGACAGGGGGTCAACCTACGAGCAGTACTTC.

The V call is TRBV6-2 or TRBV6-3, the J call TRBJ1-1, with D perhaps matching TRBD1 (5 bases). The CDR3 runs 13 residues. Germline CDR1 MNHEY, CDR2 SVGEGT. Trimming left V 4 bases short and J 5 bases short, with 11 bases between. CDR3 in amino acids: CASSFGAGTEAFF. The CDR3 nucleotides are TGTGCCAGCAGTTTCGGGGCGGGGACTGAAGCTTTCTTT.

This clonotype occurred a few times. The chain joins TRBV2 to TRBJ2-1; unclear D gene. V lost 8 bases and J 0 bases, leaving 8 bases between the germline ends. From germline, CDR1 is SNHLY and CDR2 FYNNEI. The CDR3 consists of 13 residues. CDR3 sequence: CASSARSYNEQFF. CDR3 coding DNA: TGTGCCAGCTCGGCCCGCTCCTACAATGAGCAGTTCTTC. The full variable domain, rest sourced from reference TRBV2 and TRBJ2-1, is EPEVTQTPSHQVTQMGQEVILRCVPISNHLYFYWYRQILGQKVEFLVSFYNNEISEKSEIFDDQFSVERPDGSNFTLKIRSTKLEDSAMYFCASSARSYNEQFFGPGTRLTVL.

This clonotype appeared many times. The V call is TRBV12-3 or TRBV12-4, the J call TRBJ1-5; D uncertain. The CDR3 has 14 residues. V was trimmed by 3 bases and J by 6 bases, leaving 12 bases between them. The CDR3 coding sequence is TGTGCCAGCAGTTTCGGACTTAGCGGTCAGCCCCAGCATTTT. It is translated as CASSFGLSGQPQHF.

V usage is TRBV29-1 and J usage is TRBJ1-1, with 10 bases fitting TRBD1. J was trimmed by 5 bases and V by 6 bases; bases with no gene match: 6. The germline V gene has CDR1 SQVTM and CDR2 ANQGSEA. This CDR3 has 13 amino acids. CDR3 region: CSVKTGGWTEAFF. In DNA form, the CDR3 reads TGCAGCGTCAAGACAGGGGGCTGGACTGAAGCTTTCTTT. Combining the CDR3 with reference TRBV29-1 and TRBJ1-1 gives the whole variable domain SAVISQKPSRDICQRGTSLTIQCQVDSQVTMMFWYRQQPGQSLTLIATANQGSEATYESGFVIDKFPISRPNLTFSTLTVSNMSPEDSSIYLCSVKTGGWTEAFFGQGTRLTVV.

This clonotype was seen repeatedly, ten times or more. The V and J genes are TRBV5-1 and TRBJ1-5; 7 nucleotides match TRBD1. V lost 4 bases and J lost 3; bases outside the gene matches: 4. Germline assignment: CDR1 SGHRS and CDR2 YFSETQ. The CDR3 is made up of 14 amino acids. The CDR3 sequence is CASSPQGSNQPQHF. Here the CDR3 DNA reads TGCGCCAGCAGCCCACAGGGGTCCAATCAGCCCCAGCATTTT.

This clonotype has a count of ten or more. The chain is built from TRBV20-1 and TRBJ1-1; 9 bases match TRBD1. This CDR3 spans 15 amino acids. After removal of 0 bases from V and 4 bases from J, the junction contained 6 bases not matched to a gene. The germline V gene has CDR1 DFQATT and CDR2 SNEGSKA (reference sequence). The CDR3 coding sequence is TGCAGTGCTAGAGATCGGACAGGGGCTGGCACTGAAGCTTTCTTT. It specifies CSARDRTGAGTEAFF.

This clonotype was counted between two and nine times. The chain couples TRBV12-3 or TRBV12-4 to TRBJ1-1, with D maybe TRBD1 (6 bases). V was pared by 7 bases and J by 6 bases, with 15 bases between. CDR3 length: 13 amino acids. The CDR3 region is CASTRGGDAEAFF. The CDR3 DNA is TGTGCCAGCACCAGGGGAGGAGACGCTGAAGCTTTCTTT.

This chain uses TRBV15 with TRBJ1-1; possibly TRBD1 for D (6 bases). Germline-derived CDR1 and CDR2 are LNHNV and YYDKDF (reference sequence). V was shortened by 5 bases and J by 5 bases, with 18 bases between the two germline ends. The CDR3 has 15 amino acids. This chain's CDR3 is CATSARGGDGTEAFF. The CDR3 bases are TGTGCCACCAGCGCGAGGGGGGGAGATGGAACTGAAGCTTTCTTT. Together with reference TRBV15 and TRBJ1-1, the CDR3 gives the full variable domain: DAMVIQNPRYQVTQFGKPVTLSCSQTLNHNVMYWYQQKSSQAPKLLFHYYDKDFNNEADTPDNFQSRRPNTSFCFLDIRSPGLGDTAMYLCATSARGGDGTEAFFGQGTRLTVV.